This is a list of T cell receptor beta chains from one sample in a study of CD8+ T cells in alopecia areata. Only in-frame clones appear in the TCRdb table, and some are missing; sequencing was by immunoSEQ multiplex PCR. The data contain 120,000 or so clones, less than 45% of them seen just once; the ten biggest clones take up approximately 3.1%. The sequenced sample consisted of CD4+ T cells sorted from blood. The receptors here all came from a human donor with alopecia areata. The CDR3 runs from the conserved cysteine through the conserved F or W. The D gene is left open where the match is weak. The size entry is marked missing in some rows and otherwise reads once, few, many or a size class.

clone_size d_call j_call v_call cdr3_aa cdr3_nt
- - TRBJ1-1 TRBV29-1 CSIVGAAEAFF TGCAGTATTGTGGGGGCGGCTGAAGCTTTCTTT
- - TRBJ2-7 TRBV21-1 CASSTGRTYEQYF TGTGCCAGCAGCACAGGCAGGACCTACGAGCAGTACTTC
- - TRBJ2-3 TRBV2 CASSRQDLSTDTQYF TGTGCCAGCAGTCGACAGGACCTTAGCACAGATACGCAGTATTTT
few - TRBJ1-5 TRBV6-5 CASSADPLQPQHF TGTGCCAGCAGTGCGGACCCGTTACAGCCCCAGCATTTT
- - TRBJ2-7 TRBV29-1 CSVSTGIPSYEQYF TGCAGCGTTTCAACAGGGATCCCTTCCTACGAGCAGTACTTC
- - TRBJ1-6 TRBV19 CASSLFVGESSPLHF TGTGCCAGTAGTCTTTTCGTCGGGGAAAGTTCACCCCTCCACTTT
- - TRBJ2-4 TRBV5-1 CASSMRTNKNIQYF TGCGCCAGCAGCATGAGGACAAACAAAAACATTCAGTACTTC
- - TRBJ2-7 TRBV5-1 CASSLVGDEQYF TGCGCCAGCAGCTTGGTTGGGGACGAGCAGTACTTC
- - TRBJ1-1 TRBV29-1 CSVGDIRGTEAFF TGCAGCGTTGGGGACATTAGGGGGACTGAAGCTTTCTTT
- TRBD2 TRBJ2-1 TRBV4-2 CASSQERGTSGVLYNEQFF TGTGCCAGCAGCCAAGAGAGGGGGACTAGCGGGGTTCTTTACAATGAGCAGTTCTTC
- - TRBJ2-6 TRBV7-8 CASSFSGANVLTF TGTGCCAGCAGCTTTTCTGGGGCCAACGTCCTGACTTTC
- - TRBJ1-4 TRBV29-1 CSVGTPNTANEKLFF TGCAGCGTTGGGACCCCCAATACGGCCAATGAAAAACTGTTTTTT
- - TRBJ2-5 TRBV9 CASSVVPGMVETQYF TGTGCCAGCAGCGTAGTTCCAGGGATGGTAGAGACCCAGTACTTC
- TRBD2 TRBJ2-3 TRBV5-1 CASSVESSGASTDTQYF TGCGCCAGCAGCGTGGAGTCTAGCGGGGCTAGCACAGATACGCAGTATTTT
- TRBD1 TRBJ2-7 TRBV27 CASSLSGLDRVLSYEQYF TGTGCCAGCAGTTTATCTGGATTAGACAGGGTTCTGTCCTACGAGCAGTACTTC
few - TRBJ2-7 TRBV30 CAFGQNYEQYF TGTGCCTTCGGACAGAACTACGAGCAGTACTTC
- TRBD2 TRBJ2-3 TRBV7-3 CASSGKAGGLDTQYF TGTGCCAGCAGCGGGAAAGCGGGGGGCTTAGATACGCAGTATTTT
many TRBD2 TRBJ2-1 TRBV7-9 CASSFVPGLHYNEQFF TGTGCCAGCAGCTTCGTGCCGGGACTACATTACAATGAGCAGTTCTTC
- TRBD1 TRBJ2-7 TRBV29-1 CSVGRDRSTEQYF TGCAGCGTCGGCCGGGACAGGAGCACCGAGCAGTACTTC
few - TRBJ1-2 TRBV7-9 CASSFVLPRNYGYTF TGTGCCAGCAGCTTCGTCCTCCCCCGGAACTATGGCTACACCTTC
- - TRBJ2-7 TRBV5-1 CASSLDPSGNEQYF TGCGCCAGCAGCTTGGACCCTTCGGGTAACGAGCAGTACTTC
- TRBD1 TRBJ1-1 TRBV29-1 CSARGQGNTEAFF TGCAGCGCCCGCGGACAGGGTAACACTGAAGCTTTCTTT
- - TRBJ1-5 TRBV4-1 CASSQGRAGNQPQHF TGCGCCAGCAGCCAAGGAAGGGCAGGTAATCAGCCCCAGCATTTT
few - TRBJ2-2 TRBV20-1 CSASAPGELFF TGCAGTGCTAGTGCCCCCGGGGAGCTGTTTTTT
- TRBD2 TRBJ2-5 TRBV9 CASSVGAGEETQYF TGTGCCAGCAGCGTTGGAGCGGGAGAAGAGACCCAGTACTTC
few - TRBJ2-3 TRBV29-1 CSASGSTDTQYF TGCAGCGCAAGCGGGAGCACAGATACGCAGTATTTT
- TRBD1 TRBJ2-3 TRBV5-1 CASSLGTGADTQYF TGCGCCAGCAGCTTGGGGACAGGGGCAGATACGCAGTATTTT
- - TRBJ1-5 TRBV11-2 CASSPGRASNQPQHF TGTGCCAGCAGCCCTGGCCGGGCCTCAAATCAGCCCCAGCATTTT
- TRBD1 TRBJ2-3 TRBV4-1 CASSQDIEGGRTQYF TGCGCCAGCAGCCAAGATATTGAAGGGGGCCGTACGCAGTATTTT
few - TRBJ1-5 TRBV6-6 CASSYTGRGVNQPQHF TGTGCCAGCAGTTACACGGGTAGGGGGGTTAATCAGCCCCAGCATTTT
few TRBD1 TRBJ2-3 TRBV29-1 CSVQSGTGNTDTQYF TGCAGCGTACAGTCCGGGACAGGGAATACAGATACGCAGTATTTT
few TRBD2 TRBJ2-3 TRBV30 CAWNRGSGSSDTQYF TGTGCCTGGAATCGGGGTAGCGGGAGCTCAGATACGCAGTATTTT
- - TRBJ2-5 TRBV28 CASSFPGVQETQYF TGTGCCAGCAGTTTCCCCGGGGTACAAGAGACCCAGTACTTC
few - TRBJ1-2 TRBV7-9 CASSRGPIAHGYTF TGTGCCAGCAGTCGAGGTCCCATCGCCCATGGCTACACCTTC
- - TRBJ1-2 TRBV27 CASSSQGYYGYTF TGTGCCAGCAGTTCCCAGGGGTACTATGGCTACACCTTC
- - TRBJ1-3 TRBV30 CACTAGGNTIYF TGTGCCTGCACAGCGGGGGGAAACACCATATATTTT
- - TRBJ2-6 TRBV2 CASCRDYSGANVLTF TGTGCCAGCTGCAGGGATTACTCTGGGGCCAACGTCCTGACTTTC
- TRBD2 TRBJ2-1 TRBV12-5 CASGRTSAYNEQFF TGTGCTAGTGGCCGAACTAGCGCCTACAATGAGCAGTTCTTC
- - TRBJ2-1 TRBV29-1 CSVEDRGKGNEQFF TGCAGCGTTGAAGACCGTGGGAAGGGCAATGAGCAGTTCTTC
- TRBD2 TRBJ2-1 TRBV25-1 CASSGWTSDYNEQFF TGTGCCAGCAGTGGGTGGACTAGCGACTACAATGAGCAGTTCTTC
- - TRBJ1-1 TRBV14 CASSQDSGLIWGPMNTEAFF TGTGCCAGCAGCCAAGATTCGGGCCTCATCTGGGGCCCCATGAACACTGAAGCTTTCTTT
- - TRBJ2-3 TRBV29-1 CSVGRTSEGTDTQYF TGCAGCGTAGGTAGAACCAGCGAGGGCACAGATACGCAGTATTTT
- - TRBJ2-3 TRBV4-1 CASSPGDRPDTQYF TGCGCCAGCAGCCCCGGGGACCGGCCAGATACGCAGTATTTT
- - TRBJ2-3 TRBV30 CAWSVRLAHTDTQYF TGTGCCTGGAGTGTAAGGCTAGCTCACACAGATACGCAGTATTTT
- TRBD1 TRBJ2-1 TRBV18 CASSPTGYNEQFF TGTGCCAGCTCACCGACAGGGTACAATGAGCAGTTCTTC